The clone carrying this T cell receptor (beta chain) came up a few times. The sample is drawn from a study of blood T cell repertoires in COVID-19. Germline loops: CDR1 MGHRA, CDR2 YSYEKL. The V and J ends lost 1 base and 3 bases respectively, with 9 bases between them. The CDR3 contains 14 residues. The assay was immunoSEQ multiplex PCR, and TCRdb's table has in-frame clones only and misses some. The repertoire holds about 99,000 clones, with approximately 80% as singletons. Source material: peripheral blood. This sequence originates from a man older than 75 with COVID-19, enrolled during active disease. This rearrangement joins TRBV4-1 to TRBJ1-2; D not certain. The CDR3 loop is CASSQGREDYGYTF. As DNA, the CDR3 is TGCGCCAGCAGCCAAGGGAGGGAGGACTATGGCTACACCTTC.